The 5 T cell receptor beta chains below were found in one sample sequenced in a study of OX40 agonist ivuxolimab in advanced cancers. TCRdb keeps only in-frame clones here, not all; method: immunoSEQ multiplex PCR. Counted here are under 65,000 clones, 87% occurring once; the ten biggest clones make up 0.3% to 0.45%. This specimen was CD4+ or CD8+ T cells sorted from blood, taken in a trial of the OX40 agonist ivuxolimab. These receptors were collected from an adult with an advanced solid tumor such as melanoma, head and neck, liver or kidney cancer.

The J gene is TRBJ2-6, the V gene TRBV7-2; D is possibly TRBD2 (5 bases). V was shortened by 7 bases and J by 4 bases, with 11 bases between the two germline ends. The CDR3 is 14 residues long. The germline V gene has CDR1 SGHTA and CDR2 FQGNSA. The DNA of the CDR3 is TGTGCCAGCACACGGGGTCCAGGGGCCAACGTCCTGACTTTC. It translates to CASTRGPGANVLTF.

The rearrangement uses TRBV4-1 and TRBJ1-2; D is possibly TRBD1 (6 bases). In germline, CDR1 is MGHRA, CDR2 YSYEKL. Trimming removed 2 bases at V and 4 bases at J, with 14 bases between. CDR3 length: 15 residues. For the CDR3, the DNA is TGCGCCAGCAGCCAACCGACAGGAGGGGGCTATGGCTACACCTTC. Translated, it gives CASSQPTGGGYGYTF.

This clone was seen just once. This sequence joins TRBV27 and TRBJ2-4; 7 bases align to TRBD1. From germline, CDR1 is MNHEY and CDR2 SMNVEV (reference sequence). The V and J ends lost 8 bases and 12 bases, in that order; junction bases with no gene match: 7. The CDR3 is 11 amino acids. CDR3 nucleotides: TGTGCCAGCGCTGACAGGGTGACTCAGTACTTC. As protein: CASADRVTQYF.

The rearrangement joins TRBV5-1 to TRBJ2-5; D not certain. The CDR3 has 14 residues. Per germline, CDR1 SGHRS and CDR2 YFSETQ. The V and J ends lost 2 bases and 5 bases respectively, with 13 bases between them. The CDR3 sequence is CASSLRLSVETQYF. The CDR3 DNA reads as TGCGCCAGCAGCTTAAGGCTGTCCGTGGAGACCCAGTACTTC.

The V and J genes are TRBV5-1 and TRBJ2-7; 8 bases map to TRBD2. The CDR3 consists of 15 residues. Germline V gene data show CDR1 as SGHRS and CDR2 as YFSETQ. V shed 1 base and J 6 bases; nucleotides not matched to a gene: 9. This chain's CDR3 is CASSLSGLDLSEQYF. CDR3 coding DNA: TGCGCCAGCAGCTTGTCGGGACTAGACTTGTCCGAGCAGTACTTC.